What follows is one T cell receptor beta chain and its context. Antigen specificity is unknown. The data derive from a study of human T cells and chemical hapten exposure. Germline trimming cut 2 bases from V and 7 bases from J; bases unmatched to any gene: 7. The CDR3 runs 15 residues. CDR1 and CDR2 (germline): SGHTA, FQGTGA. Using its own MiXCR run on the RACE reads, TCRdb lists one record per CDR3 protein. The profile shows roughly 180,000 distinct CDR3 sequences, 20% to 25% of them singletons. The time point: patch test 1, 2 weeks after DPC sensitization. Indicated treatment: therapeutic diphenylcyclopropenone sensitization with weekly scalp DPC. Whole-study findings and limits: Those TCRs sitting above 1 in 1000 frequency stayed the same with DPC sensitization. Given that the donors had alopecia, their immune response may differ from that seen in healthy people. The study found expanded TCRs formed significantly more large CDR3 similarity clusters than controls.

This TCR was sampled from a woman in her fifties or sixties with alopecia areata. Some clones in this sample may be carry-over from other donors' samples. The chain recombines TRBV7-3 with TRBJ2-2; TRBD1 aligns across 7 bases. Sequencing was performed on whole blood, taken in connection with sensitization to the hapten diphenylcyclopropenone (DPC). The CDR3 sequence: CASSLRLGGIGELFF. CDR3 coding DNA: TGTGCCAGCAGCTTACGTTTAGGGGGCATCGGGGAGCTGTTTTTT.